This T cell receptor (beta chain) emerged from a study of cytomegalovirus exposure and HLA in healthy donors. Study summary: The study's early data release held roughly 91 million unique TCRs from HLA-typed donors.

This clone was detected only a few times. Its antigen remains unknown. The same CDR3 also results from other DNA sequences found in this sample. The study, taken as a whole, reports: A later analysis found common viral pathogens apparently linked to several of the most significant clusters.

These donors counted as nominally healthy when sampled, but unrecorded immune exposures were likely. Both 60 Vbeta primers and 13 Jbeta primers went into the PCR. Generated by immunoSEQ multiplex PCR, the TCRdb table keeps only in-frame clones and is missing some. The sample lists fewer than 150,000 clones, more than 70% occurring once. The CDR3 totals 15 residues. The germline V gene has CDR1 LNHDA and CDR2 SQIVND (reference sequence). The V and J ends lost 4 bases and 3 bases, in that order; junction bases with no gene match: 7. The sequence was collected from a middle-aged man in good health and CMV-seronegative. The gene calls are TRBV19 and TRBJ1-1; 8 bases are a match to TRBD1. The sample taken for sequencing was PBMCs. The CDR3 coding sequence is TGTGCCAGTAGTACAACGGGACAGGTAGACACTGAAGCTTTCTTT. It encodes CASSTTGQVDTEAFF.